These T cell receptor beta chains were read from a single sample in a study of CD8 T cells in ankylosing spondylitis. TCRdb reprocessed the 5' RACE reads via MiXCR and lists one record per CDR3 protein. This table has 650,000 to 800,000 distinct CDR3 sequences, around a fifth appearing once. Sequences were obtained from blood, either unsorted or a sorted T cell fraction (not recorded which). Every receptor here comes from a male donor with ankylosing spondylitis. The conserved cysteine and the conserved F or W are not part of the CDR3 here. Each record gives: J gene, V gene, CDR3 protein.

j_gene: TRBJ1-1; v_gene: TRBV5-1; CDR3aa: ASRPGTGSPGAF
j_gene: TRBJ1-2; v_gene: TRBV29-1; CDR3aa: SVEPTGSGYT
j_gene: TRBJ1-5; v_gene: TRBV6-1; CDR3aa: ASSELTEYQPQH
j_gene: TRBJ2-7; v_gene: TRBV29-1; CDR3aa: SVKTPRAGGFSYEQY
j_gene: TRBJ2-1; v_gene: TRBV20-1; CDR3aa: SARGSGSFNNEQF
j_gene: TRBJ1-6; v_gene: TRBV5-1; CDR3aa: ASSLGHYNSPLH
j_gene: TRBJ2-3; v_gene: TRBV3-1; CDR3aa: ASSPRGGLTDTQY
j_gene: TRBJ2-1; v_gene: TRBV5-1; CDR3aa: ASGGLGQPWDEQF
j_gene: TRBJ1-3; v_gene: TRBV4-1; CDR3aa: ASRQVKGPGNTIY
j_gene: TRBJ2-7; v_gene: TRBV6-1; CDR3aa: ASRLGQLLGEQY
j_gene: TRBJ1-6; v_gene: TRBV5-1; CDR3aa: ASSLRDFSPNSPLH
j_gene: TRBJ2-3; v_gene: TRBV3-1; CDR3aa: ASSHGVRTDTQY
j_gene: TRBJ1-2; v_gene: TRBV15; CDR3aa: ATSRDKGPNGYT
j_gene: TRBJ1-6; v_gene: TRBV10-3; CDR3aa: AISEAGGSPLH
j_gene: TRBJ1-2; v_gene: TRBV7-9; CDR3aa: ASSDGTGVGYT
j_gene: TRBJ1-4; v_gene: TRBV20-1; CDR3aa: SARDTGWDEKLF
j_gene: TRBJ1-5; v_gene: TRBV6-1; CDR3aa: ASRDSGNQPQH
j_gene: TRBJ2-7; v_gene: TRBV4-3; CDR3aa: ASSQDVSYEQY
j_gene: TRBJ2-5; v_gene: TRBV3-1; CDR3aa: ASCQEAFPQETQY
j_gene: TRBJ2-5; v_gene: TRBV6-5; CDR3aa: ASSYSSSGYETQY
j_gene: TRBJ1-2; v_gene: TRBV27; CDR3aa: ASRPNRGGNYGYT
j_gene: TRBJ2-5; v_gene: TRBV24-1; CDR3aa: ATSSPGGETQY
j_gene: TRBJ1-3; v_gene: TRBV5-5; CDR3aa: ASSLEPGIAGNTIY
j_gene: TRBJ1-5; v_gene: TRBV21-1; CDR3aa: ASSTGQSSNQPQH
j_gene: TRBJ1-5; v_gene: TRBV2; CDR3aa: ASSEIVISNQPQH
j_gene: TRBJ2-2; v_gene: TRBV4-3; CDR3aa: ASSQGSGGVTGELF
j_gene: TRBJ1-3; v_gene: TRBV12-3/TRBV12-4; CDR3aa: ASSLTTGLSGNTIY
j_gene: TRBJ2-4; v_gene: TRBV20-1; CDR3aa: SASRLAGVYIQY
j_gene: TRBJ1-5; v_gene: TRBV7-2; CDR3aa: ASSLYPLMAGIPPWGSNQPQH